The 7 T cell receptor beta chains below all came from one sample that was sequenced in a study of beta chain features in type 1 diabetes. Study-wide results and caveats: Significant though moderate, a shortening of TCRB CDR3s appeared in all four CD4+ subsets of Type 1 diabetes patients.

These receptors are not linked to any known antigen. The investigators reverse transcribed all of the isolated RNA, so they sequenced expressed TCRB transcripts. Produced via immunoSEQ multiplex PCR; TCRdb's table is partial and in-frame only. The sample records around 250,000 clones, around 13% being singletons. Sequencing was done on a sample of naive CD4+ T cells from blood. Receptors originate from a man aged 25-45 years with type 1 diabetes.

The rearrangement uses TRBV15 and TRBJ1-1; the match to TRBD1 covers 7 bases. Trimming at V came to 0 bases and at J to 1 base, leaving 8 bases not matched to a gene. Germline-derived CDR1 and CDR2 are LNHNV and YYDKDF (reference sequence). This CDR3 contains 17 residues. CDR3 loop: CATSRDPLTGKNTEAFF. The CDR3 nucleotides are TGTGCCACCAGCAGAGATCCCCTGACAGGGAAGAACACTGAAGCTTTCTTT.

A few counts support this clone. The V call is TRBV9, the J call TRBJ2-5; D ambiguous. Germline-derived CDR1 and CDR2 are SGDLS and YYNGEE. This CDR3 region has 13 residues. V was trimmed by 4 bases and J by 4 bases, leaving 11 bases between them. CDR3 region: CASSPRPGETQYF. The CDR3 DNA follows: TGTGCCAGCAGCCCCCGCCCCGGAGAGACCCAGTACTTC.

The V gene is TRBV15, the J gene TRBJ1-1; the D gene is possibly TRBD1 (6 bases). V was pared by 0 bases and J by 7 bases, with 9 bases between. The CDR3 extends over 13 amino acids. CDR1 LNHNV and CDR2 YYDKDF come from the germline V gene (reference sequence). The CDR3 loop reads CATSRDGGSEAFF. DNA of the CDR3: TGTGCCACCAGCAGAGATGGGGGCAGTGAAGCTTTCTTT.

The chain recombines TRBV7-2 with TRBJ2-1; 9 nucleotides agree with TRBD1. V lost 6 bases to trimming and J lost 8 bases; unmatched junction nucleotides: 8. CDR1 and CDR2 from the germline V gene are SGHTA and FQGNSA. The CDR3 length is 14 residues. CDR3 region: CASSRDREEDEQFF. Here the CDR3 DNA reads TGTGCCAGCAGTCGGGACAGGGAGGAGGATGAGCAGTTCTTC.

CDR3 region: CASSPRGGDTGELFF. CDR3 coding DNA: TGTGCCAGTAGTCCCCGCGGAGGGGACACCGGGGAGCTGTTTTTT. The chain combines TRBV19 with TRBJ2-2; tentative D call: TRBD2 (6 bases). Trimming removed 5 bases at V and 3 bases at J, with 13 bases between. The CDR3 is 15 amino acids. CDR1 and CDR2 (germline): LNHDA, SQIVND (reference sequence).

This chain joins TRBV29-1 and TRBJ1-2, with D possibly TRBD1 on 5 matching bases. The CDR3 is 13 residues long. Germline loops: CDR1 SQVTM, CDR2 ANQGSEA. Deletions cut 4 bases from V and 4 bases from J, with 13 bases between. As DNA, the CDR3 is TGCAGCGTTGTGGCCAGGGATGGCTATGGCTACACCTTC. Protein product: CSVVARDGYGYTF.

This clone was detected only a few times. The CDR3 nucleotides are TGTGCCACCAGTCTAGGGGTAGAAGATACGCAGTATTTT. Amino acid sequence: CATSLGVEDTQYF. The J gene is TRBJ2-3, the V gene TRBV11-2; tentatively, D is TRBD1 (5 bases). The germline CDR1 and CDR2 sequences are SGHAT and FQNNGV. CDR3 size: 13 residues. Trimming stripped 10 bases from V and 5 bases from J, with 16 bases between.